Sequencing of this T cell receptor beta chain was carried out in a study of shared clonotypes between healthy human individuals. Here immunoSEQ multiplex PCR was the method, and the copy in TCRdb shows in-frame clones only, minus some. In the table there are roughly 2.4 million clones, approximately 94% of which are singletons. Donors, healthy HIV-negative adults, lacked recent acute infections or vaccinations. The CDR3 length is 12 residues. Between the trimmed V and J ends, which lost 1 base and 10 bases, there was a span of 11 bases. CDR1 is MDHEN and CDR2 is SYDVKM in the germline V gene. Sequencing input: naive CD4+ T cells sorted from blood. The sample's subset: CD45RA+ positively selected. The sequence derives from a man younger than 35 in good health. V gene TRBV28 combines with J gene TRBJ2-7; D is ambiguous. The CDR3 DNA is TGTGCCAGCAGTTTATCCGGGTTAAATCAGTACTTC. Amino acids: CASSLSGLNQYF.